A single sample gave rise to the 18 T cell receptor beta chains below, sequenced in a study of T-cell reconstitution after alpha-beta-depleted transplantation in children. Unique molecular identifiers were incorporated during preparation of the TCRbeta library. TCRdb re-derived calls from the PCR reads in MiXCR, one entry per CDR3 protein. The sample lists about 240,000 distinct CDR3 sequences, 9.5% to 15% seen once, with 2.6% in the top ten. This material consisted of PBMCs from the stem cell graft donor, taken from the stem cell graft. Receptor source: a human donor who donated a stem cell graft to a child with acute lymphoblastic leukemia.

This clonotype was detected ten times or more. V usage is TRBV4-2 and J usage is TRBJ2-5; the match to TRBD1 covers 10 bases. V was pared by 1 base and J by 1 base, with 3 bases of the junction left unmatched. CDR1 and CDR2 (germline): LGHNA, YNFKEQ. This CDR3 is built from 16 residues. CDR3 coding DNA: TGTGCCAGCAGCCAAGGGGACAGGGGATCCCAAGAGACCCAGTACTTC. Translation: CASSQGDRGSQETQYF.

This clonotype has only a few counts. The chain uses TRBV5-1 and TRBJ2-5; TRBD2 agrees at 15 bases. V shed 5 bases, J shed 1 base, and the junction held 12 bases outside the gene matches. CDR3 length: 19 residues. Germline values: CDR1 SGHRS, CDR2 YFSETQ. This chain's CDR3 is CASRSGTSGGLGRQETQYF. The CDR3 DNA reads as TGCGCCAGCAGGTCTGGGACTAGCGGGGGGCTGGGTCGCCAAGAGACCCAGTACTTC.

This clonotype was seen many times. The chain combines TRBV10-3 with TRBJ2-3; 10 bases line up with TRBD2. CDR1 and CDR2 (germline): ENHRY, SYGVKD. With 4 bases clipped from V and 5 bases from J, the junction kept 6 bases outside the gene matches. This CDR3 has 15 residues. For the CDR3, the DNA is TGTGCCATCAGTGCCAGCGGGAGGGCCGGAGATACGCAGTATTTT. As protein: CAISASGRAGDTQYF.

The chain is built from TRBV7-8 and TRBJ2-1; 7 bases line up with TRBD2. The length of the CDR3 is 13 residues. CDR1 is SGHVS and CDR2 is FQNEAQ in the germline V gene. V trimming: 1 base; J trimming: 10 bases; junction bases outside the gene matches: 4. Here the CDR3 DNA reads TGTGCCAGCAGCTTAGGGGGGACTAAGGAGCAGTTCTTC. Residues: CASSLGGTKEQFF.

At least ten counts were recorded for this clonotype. The CDR3 sequence: CASSLNPGVGNTEAFF. CDR3 bases: TGTGCCAGCAGCCTAAACCCAGGGGTTGGGAACACTGAAGCTTTCTTT. The chain employs TRBV28 and TRBJ1-1, with a possible D match to TRBD1 (6 bases). This CDR3 is built from 16 residues. Deletions cut 6 bases from V and 1 base from J, with 18 bases between. Germline loops: CDR1 MDHEN, CDR2 SYDVKM.

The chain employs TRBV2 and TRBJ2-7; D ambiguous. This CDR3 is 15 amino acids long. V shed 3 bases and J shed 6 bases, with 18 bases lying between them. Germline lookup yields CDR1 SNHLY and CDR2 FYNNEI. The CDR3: CASSDTQSLQSEQYF. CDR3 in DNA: TGTGCCAGCAGTGATACCCAGTCGCTCCAATCCGAGCAGTACTTC.

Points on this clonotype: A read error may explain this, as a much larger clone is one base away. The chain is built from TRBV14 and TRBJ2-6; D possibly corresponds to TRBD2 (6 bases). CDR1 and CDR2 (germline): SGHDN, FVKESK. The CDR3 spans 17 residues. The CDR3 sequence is CASSRPVGGTGANGLTF. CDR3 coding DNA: TGTGCCAGCAGCCGTCCGGTGGGGGGTACTGGGGCCAACGGCCTGACTTTC.

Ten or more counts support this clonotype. CDR3 sequence (DNA): TGTGCCAGCAGCCCGGATTCGTCCTATGGCTACACCTTC. It specifies CASSPDSSYGYTF. The chain carries TRBV27 and TRBJ1-2; D ambiguous. This CDR3 spans 13 amino acids. Germline V gives CDR1 MNHEY, CDR2 SMNVEV (reference sequence). The V gene lost 6 bases and the J gene lost 4 bases, with 12 bases spanning the gap.

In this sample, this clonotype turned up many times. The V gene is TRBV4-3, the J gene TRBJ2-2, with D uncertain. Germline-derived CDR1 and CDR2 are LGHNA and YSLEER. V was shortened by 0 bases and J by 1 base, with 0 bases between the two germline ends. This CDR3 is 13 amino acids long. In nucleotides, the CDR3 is TGCGCCAGCAGCCAAGAGAACACCGGGGAGCTGTTTTTT. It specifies CASSQENTGELFF.

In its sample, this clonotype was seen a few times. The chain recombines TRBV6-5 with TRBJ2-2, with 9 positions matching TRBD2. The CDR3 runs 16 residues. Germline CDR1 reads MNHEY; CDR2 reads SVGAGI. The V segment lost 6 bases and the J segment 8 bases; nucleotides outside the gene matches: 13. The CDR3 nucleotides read TGTGCCAGCAGGCCTTCGAAGGCGGGAGGGCCAGGGGAGCTGTTTTTT. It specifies CASRPSKAGGPGELFF.

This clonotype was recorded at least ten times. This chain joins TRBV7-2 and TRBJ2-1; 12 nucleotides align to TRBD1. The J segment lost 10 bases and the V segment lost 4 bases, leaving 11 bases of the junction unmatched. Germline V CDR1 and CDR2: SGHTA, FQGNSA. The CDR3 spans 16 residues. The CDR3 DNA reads TGTGCCAGCAGCTACCTTCCGGGACAGGGGGCAGGAGAGCAGTTCTTC. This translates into CASSYLPGQGAGEQFF.

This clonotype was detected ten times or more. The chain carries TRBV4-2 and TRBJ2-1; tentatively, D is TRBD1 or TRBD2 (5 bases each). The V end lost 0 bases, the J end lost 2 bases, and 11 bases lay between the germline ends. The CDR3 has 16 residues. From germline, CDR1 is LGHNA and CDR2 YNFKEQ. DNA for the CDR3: TGTGCCAGCAGCCAAGAGAGTGGGGACCCCTACAATGAGCAGTTCTTC. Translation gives CASSQESGDPYNEQFF.

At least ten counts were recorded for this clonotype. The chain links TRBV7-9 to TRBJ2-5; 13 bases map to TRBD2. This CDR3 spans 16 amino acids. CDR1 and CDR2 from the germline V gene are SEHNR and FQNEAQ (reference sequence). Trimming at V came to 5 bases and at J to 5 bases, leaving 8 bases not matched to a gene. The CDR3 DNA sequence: TGTGCCAGCAGCCCTACTAGCGGGAGGGCCGTGGAGACCCAGTACTTC. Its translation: CASSPTSGRAVETQYF.

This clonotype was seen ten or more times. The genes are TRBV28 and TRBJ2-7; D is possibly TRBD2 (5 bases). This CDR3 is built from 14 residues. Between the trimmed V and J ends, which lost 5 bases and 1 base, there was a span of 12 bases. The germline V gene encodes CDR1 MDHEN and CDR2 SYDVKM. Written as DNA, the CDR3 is TGTGCCAGCAGTCCAGGACTGGAATCCTACGAGCAGTACTTC. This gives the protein CASSPGLESYEQYF.

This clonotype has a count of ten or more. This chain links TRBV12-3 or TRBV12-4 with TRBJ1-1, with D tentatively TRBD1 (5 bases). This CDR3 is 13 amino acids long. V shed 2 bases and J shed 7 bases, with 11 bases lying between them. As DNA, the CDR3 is TGTGCCAGCAGTTTAAAGGGGATTAATGAAGCTTTCTTT. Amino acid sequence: CASSLKGINEAFF.

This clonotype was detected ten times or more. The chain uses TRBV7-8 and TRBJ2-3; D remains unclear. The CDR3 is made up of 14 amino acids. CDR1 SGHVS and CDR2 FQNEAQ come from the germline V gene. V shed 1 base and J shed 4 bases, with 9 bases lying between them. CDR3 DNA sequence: TGTGCCAGCAGCTTAGGTGGCGTCGCAGATACGCAGTATTTT. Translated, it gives CASSLGGVADTQYF.

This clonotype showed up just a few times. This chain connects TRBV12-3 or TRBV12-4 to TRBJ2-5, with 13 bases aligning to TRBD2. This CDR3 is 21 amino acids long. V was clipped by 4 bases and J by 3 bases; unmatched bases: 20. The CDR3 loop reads CASSSLLVLAGGPRGEETQYF. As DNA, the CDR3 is TGTGCCAGCAGTTCCCTGCTGGTACTAGCGGGAGGGCCGAGAGGAGAAGAGACCCAGTACTTC.

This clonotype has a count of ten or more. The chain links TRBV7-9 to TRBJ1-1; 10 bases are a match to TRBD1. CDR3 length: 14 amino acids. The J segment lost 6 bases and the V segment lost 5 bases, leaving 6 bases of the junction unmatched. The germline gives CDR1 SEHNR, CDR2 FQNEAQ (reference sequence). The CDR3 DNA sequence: TGTGCCAGCAGCCGGACAGGGGGGCTCGCTGAAGCTTTCTTT. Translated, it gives CASSRTGGLAEAFF.